The clone carrying this TCR beta chain has only one observation. This sample is part of a study of blood T cell repertoires in COVID-19. Original processing methods: From reference gene primer amplification, estimates of nucleated cell counts were derived. Clones were sequenced by immunoSEQ multiplex PCR, and TCRdb holds only the in-frame ones, with some missing. For V, J and clone size, that table is used; D and trimming come from the DNA. This sample has over 100,000 clones; 75% to 90% occur once, and the top ten carry 0.83%. Trimming took 1 base from V and 1 from J; bases not matched to a gene: 2. Germline V lookup: CDR1 SGHRS, CDR2 YFSETQ. The CDR3 is 15 amino acids.

Material: peripheral blood. The sequence came from a woman between 65 and 79 years old with acute or convalescent COVID-19. The chain employs TRBV5-1 and TRBJ1-2; 9 bases match TRBD1. DNA of the CDR3: TGCGCCAGCAGCTTGACGACAGGGGGTAACTATGGCTACACCTTC. As protein: CASSLTTGGNYGYTF.